The 11 T cell receptor beta chains below were found in one sample sequenced in a study of T cell responses to AZD1222 COVID-19 vaccine. Only in-frame clones appear in the TCRdb table, and some are missing; sequencing was by immunoSEQ multiplex PCR. The top ten hold approximately 2% of the sample, which has 100,000 to 150,000 clones, 91% seen once. Sequenced material: peripheral blood, taken 28 days after the second AZD1222 dose. These receptors were obtained from an adult who received the AZD1222 COVID-19 vaccine.

The chain uses TRBV6-5 and TRBJ2-2; 10 bases fit TRBD2. This CDR3 is 15 amino acids long. Germline CDR1 and CDR2: MNHEY and SVGAGI. V was clipped by 6 bases and J by 2 bases; unmatched bases: 3. CDR3 DNA: TGTGCCAGCAGACTAGCGGGGTTTAACACCGGGGAGCTGTTTTTT. It translates to CASRLAGFNTGELFF.

The J gene is TRBJ2-3, the V gene TRBV30; TRBD1 matches 7 bases. This CDR3 contains 13 residues. V shed 5 bases and J 0 bases; nucleotides not matched to a gene: 2. Germline values: CDR1 GTSNPN, CDR2 SVGIG (reference sequence). CDR3 in amino acids: CAWGQASTDTQYF. The CDR3 DNA is TGTGCCTGGGGACAGGCAAGCACAGATACGCAGTATTTT.

The V and J genes are TRBV6-5 and TRBJ1-1; TRBD1 might be the D (5 bases). The V gene lost 9 bases and the J gene lost 3 bases, with 14 bases spanning the gap. Germline V gives CDR1 MNHEY, CDR2 SVGAGI. The CDR3 is made up of 13 amino acids. The CDR3: CASSREWDTEAFF. In DNA form, the CDR3 reads TGTGCCAGTTCCAGGGAGTGGGACACTGAAGCTTTCTTT.

The V call is TRBV11-3, the J call TRBJ2-5; D is possibly TRBD1 (6 bases). Trimming pared 5 bases from V and 3 bases from J, leaving 13 bases between. Germline values: CDR1 SGHNT, CDR2 YENEEA. This CDR3 has 14 residues. DNA of the CDR3: TGTGCCAGCAGCCTAGTGGGACAAGAAGAGACCCAGTACTTC. Amino acid sequence: CASSLVGQEETQYF.

The chain joins TRBV5-4 to TRBJ2-3; D unclear. Trimming left V 6 bases short and J 8 bases short, with 10 bases between. This CDR3 spans 11 amino acids. Germline V gene data show CDR1 as SGHNT and CDR2 as YYREEE (reference sequence). In nucleotides, the CDR3 is TGTGCCAGCACCGTCTCGGGTACGCAGTATTTT. It translates to CASTVSGTQYF.

The chain joins TRBV29-1 to TRBJ2-1; D uncertain. This CDR3 is 12 amino acids long. Germline V gives CDR1 SQVTM, CDR2 ANQGSEA. The V end lost 4 bases, the J end lost 5 bases, and 9 bases lay between the germline ends. The CDR3 DNA reads TGCAGCGTTGTAACCGAAAACAATGAGCAGTTCTTC. Its translation is CSVVTENNEQFF.

The V and J genes are TRBV6-6 and TRBJ1-3, with D unclear. Trimming took off 5 bases at V and 8 bases at J, with 10 bases between the two ends. Germline V gene data show CDR1 as MNHNY and CDR2 as SVGAGI (reference sequence). The CDR3 sequence is 12 residues long. CDR3 in DNA: TGTGCCAGCAGTGACCACCAGGACACCATATATTTT. Protein: CASSDHQDTIYF.

The rearrangement joins TRBV6-6 to TRBJ1-5, with D possibly matching TRBD1 (6 bases). There are 15 residues in the CDR3. Trimming took 5 bases from V and 3 from J, leaving 14 bases between them. Germline lookup yields CDR1 MNHNY and CDR2 SVGAGI (reference sequence). For the CDR3, the DNA is TGTGCCAGCAGTCACGGCAGGGGATCCAATCAGCCCCAGCATTTT. Amino acid sequence: CASSHGRGSNQPQHF.

The CDR3 spells CASSPMPQSPEKLFF. In nucleotides, the CDR3 is TGTGCCAGCTCACCGATGCCCCAAAGTCCTGAAAAACTGTTTTTT. This chain uses TRBV18 with TRBJ1-4; D remains unclear. Trimming pared 3 bases from V and 7 bases from J, leaving 15 bases between. This CDR3 contains 15 residues. CDR1 and CDR2 (germline): KGHSH, LQKENI.

The V and J genes are TRBV29-1 and TRBJ2-3; possible D gene TRBD2, 7 bases. The CDR3 length is 15 residues. The V and J ends lost 0 bases and 6 bases respectively, with 16 bases between them. CDR1 is SQVTM, CDR2 ANQGSEA, per germline. The CDR3 DNA follows: TGCAGCGTTGAAGAGGTGGGAGGGGGGAGCGATACGCAGTATTTT. It encodes CSVEEVGGGSDTQYF.

The gene calls are TRBV10-3 and TRBJ1-2; D gene unclear. This CDR3 has 17 residues. Germline assignment: CDR1 ENHRY and CDR2 SYGVKD. Trimming shortened V by 2 bases and J by 0 bases, and 16 bases separated the two germline ends. CDR3 sequence reads: CAISENLGQTTNYGYTF. In nucleotides, the CDR3 is TGTGCCATCAGTGAGAATCTGGGCCAGACAACTAACTATGGCTACACCTTC.